This entry lists 20 T cell receptor beta chains sequenced from one sample in a study of T cells in localized non-small cell lung cancer. The data were produced by immunoSEQ multiplex PCR, yet TCRdb's version contains in-frame clones alone and is incomplete. The sample lists 2,000 to 3,000 clones; roughly 30% were seen once. The input for sequencing was lung tumor tissue, taken before any cancer treatment. These receptors all come from a male donor older than 55 with stage II squamous cell lung carcinoma.

This clone was found a few times. The CDR3 here is CASSQEGGSEQYV. In nucleotides, the CDR3 is TGCGCCAGCAGCCAAGAAGGTGGCTCCGAGCAGTACGTC. The V call is TRBV4-1, the J call TRBJ2-7; no clear D. Deletions cut 0 bases from V and 6 bases from J, with 9 bases between. Germline V gives CDR1 MGHRA, CDR2 YSYEKL. This CDR3 is 13 amino acids long.

There are a few counts of this clone. This sequence joins TRBV11-3 and TRBJ2-1; 11 bases match TRBD1. CDR1 is SGHNT, CDR2 YENEEA, per germline. This CDR3 contains 15 residues. V was clipped by 6 bases and J by 9 bases; unmatched bases: 10. In DNA form, the CDR3 reads TGTGCCAGCAGTCCCGGGACAGGGGGGATGGGTGAGCAGTTCTTC. This sequence encodes CASSPGTGGMGEQFF. Using reference TRBV11-3 and TRBJ2-1 for the parts outside the CDR3, the full variable domain is EAGVVQSPRYKIIEKKQPVAFWCNPISGHNTLYWYLQNLGQGPELLIRYENEEAVDDSQLPKDRFSAERLKGVDSTLKIQPAELGDSAVYLCASSPGTGGMGEQFFGPGTRLTVL.

This clone is labeled as medium-sized. This sequence joins TRBV7-1 and TRBJ2-7; possibly TRBD1 for D (5 bases). TRBV7-1 is recorded as an ORF, its role being uncertain. V lost 4 bases and J lost 6, with 13 bases in between. This CDR3 comprises 13 residues. The CDR3 loop reads CASSLVQGGEQYV. In DNA, the CDR3 is TGTGCCAGCAGCTTAGTGCAGGGCGGCGAGCAGTACGTC.

The V call is TRBV29-1, the J call TRBJ2-3; 8 bases are a match to TRBD1. The CDR3 loop spans 14 amino acids. The J segment lost 5 bases and the V segment lost 5 bases, leaving 9 bases of the junction unmatched. CDR1 SQVTM and CDR2 ANQGSEA come from the germline V gene. CDR3 sequence (DNA): TGCAGCGTTTCCTACAGGGGGGACGGAGATACGCAGTATTTT. Protein product: CSVSYRGDGDTQYF.

This clone was detected a few times. This chain links TRBV9 with TRBJ2-7; the match to TRBD2 covers 8 bases. From germline, CDR1 is SGDLS and CDR2 YYNGEE. Trimming took 5 bases from V and 9 from J; bases not matched to a gene: 19. The CDR3 has 16 amino acids. The CDR3 loop is CASSEAQGKAGAVQYF. CDR3 DNA: TGTGCCAGCAGTGAAGCGCAGGGGAAAGCGGGAGCTGTGCAGTACTTC.

This clone turned up a few times. The gene calls are TRBV28 and TRBJ1-2, with D unresolved. This CDR3 contains 13 residues. The V gene lost 2 bases and the J gene lost 4 bases, with 8 bases spanning the gap. CDR1 and CDR2 (germline): MDHEN, SYDVKM. The CDR3 coding sequence is TGTGCCAGCAGTTTAAGTACCTTCTATGGCTACACCTTC. Translation: CASSLSTFYGYTF.

The chain uses TRBV6-8 and TRBJ2-7, with 12 bases matching TRBD2. This CDR3 has 19 amino acids. The germline V gene has CDR1 MNHGY and CDR2 SAAAGT. V gave up 2 bases and J gave up 2 bases; unmatched junction bases: 13. CDR3 in DNA: TGTGCCAGCAGTTACCGCTCTTTTGCAACTAGCGGGGGGACCTACGAGCAGTACTTC. Translation gives CASSYRSFATSGGTYEQYF.

This chain connects TRBV27 to TRBJ1-3; tentative D call: TRBD1 (6 bases). Germline V lookup: CDR1 MNHEY, CDR2 SMNVEV (reference sequence). V was clipped by 5 bases and J by 1 base, with 9 bases between them. This CDR3 contains 14 residues. CDR3 sequence (DNA): TGTGCCAGCAGTCTAGGGGGTTCTGGAAACACCATATATTTT. This sequence encodes CASSLGGSGNTIYF.

This sequence joins TRBV11-3 and TRBJ2-1; TRBD2 aligns across 11 bases. Germline lookup yields CDR1 SGHNT and CDR2 YENEEA. J lost 4 bases, V lost 3 bases, and 2 bases had no gene match. The length of the CDR3 is 15 residues. The CDR3 protein is CASSLGLAAYNEQFF. DNA of the CDR3: TGTGCCAGCAGCTTGGGACTAGCGGCATACAATGAGCAGTTCTTC.

This clone has only a few counts. A junction boundary mismatches the germline segment, possibly from a read error. V usage is TRBV6-8 and J usage is TRBJ2-7, with 9 nucleotides matching TRBD1. The CDR3 consists of 14 residues. Germline V gene sequence: CDR1 MNHGY, CDR2 SAAAGT. The CDR3: CAISPQGADYEQYF. CDR3 nucleotides: TGTGCCATCAGTCCACAGGGGGCCGACTACGAGCAGTACTTC.

The rearrangement links TRBV15 to TRBJ1-1; D gene ambiguous. The CDR3 is 14 amino acids. V was trimmed by 6 bases and J by 1 base, leaving 12 bases between them. Germline CDR1 LNHNV, CDR2 YYDKDF (reference sequence). The CDR3: CATRMTARNTEAFF. In nucleotides, the CDR3 is TGTGCCACCAGGATGACTGCGAGGAACACTGAAGCTTTCTTT.

V gene TRBV6-8 combines with J gene TRBJ1-5; TRBD1 is a possible D gene (6 bases). CDR3 length: 15 residues. Germline V gene data show CDR1 as MNHGY and CDR2 as SAAAGT. The ends were cut back, 0 bases at V and 6 bases at J, with 12 bases in the middle. In DNA, the CDR3 is TGTGCCAGCAGTTACTCGATGGGGGCAGGTCAGCCCCAGCATTTT. Translated: CASSYSMGAGQPQHF.

This sequence joins TRBV28 and TRBJ2-3; the D gene is possibly TRBD1 (5 bases). The V gene's germline CDR1 is MDHEN and CDR2 SYDVKM. The CDR3 runs to 13 residues. Trimming took off 8 bases at V and 1 base at J, with 10 bases between the two ends. The CDR3: CASAKGGTDTQYF. In DNA form, the CDR3 reads TGTGCCAGCGCAAAAGGGGGCACAGATACGCAGTATTTT.

The gene calls are TRBV11-3 and TRBJ2-1, with 15 bases identical to TRBD2. Germline CDR1 SGHNT, CDR2 YENEEA. CDR3 length equals 17 residues. J gave up 6 bases and V 5 bases, and 8 bases lay outside the gene matches. Here the CDR3 reads CASSLFRTSGRANEQFF. CDR3 DNA sequence: TGTGCCAGCAGCCTATTCCGGACTAGCGGGAGGGCCAATGAGCAGTTCTTC.

V gene TRBV19 combines with J gene TRBJ2-3, with 12 bases aligning to TRBD2. The CDR3 has 18 amino acids. In germline, CDR1 is LNHDA, CDR2 SQIVND (reference sequence). V was pared by 10 bases and J by 2 bases, with 16 bases of the junction left unmatched. CDR3 region: CATAWGKLAGGSTDTQYF. DNA of the CDR3: TGTGCCACCGCCTGGGGAAAACTAGCGGGGGGTTCCACAGATACGCAGTATTTT.

The chain employs TRBV6-8 and TRBJ1-5; 9 nucleotides align to TRBD1. The CDR3 is made up of 14 amino acids. Germline V lookup: CDR1 MNHGY, CDR2 SAAAGT. After removal of 5 bases from V and 5 bases from J, the junction contained 4 bases not matched to a gene. The CDR3 region has the DNA TGTGCCAGCAGTACCCACAGGGGGCATCAGCCCCAGCATTTT. The encoded protein is CASSTHRGHQPQHF.

The chain employs TRBV11-3 and TRBJ2-7, with D possibly being TRBD2 (6 bases). CDR1 is SGHNT and CDR2 is YENEEA in the germline V gene. The V end lost 7 bases, the J end lost 1 base, and 14 bases lay between the germline ends. The CDR3 runs to 14 residues. The CDR3 DNA is TGTGCCAGCATCCTCTTACGGGAGTCCTACGAGCAGTACTTC. Its protein is CASILLRESYEQYF. The full variable domain, its missing parts supplied by reference TRBV11-3 and TRBJ2-7, is EAGVVQSPRYKIIEKKQPVAFWCNPISGHNTLYWYLQNLGQGPELLIRYENEEAVDDSQLPKDRFSAERLKGVDSTLKIQPAELGDSAVYLCASILLRESYEQYFGPGTRLTVT.

This clone was picked up a small number of times. The chain employs TRBV9 and TRBJ1-4; D ambiguous. Trimming removed 3 bases at V and 4 bases at J, with 10 bases between. The V gene's germline CDR1 is SGDLS and CDR2 YYNGEE. This CDR3 is 14 amino acids long. The CDR3 spells CASSAGSDNEKLFF. Here the CDR3 DNA reads TGTGCCAGCAGCGCTGGTAGCGATAATGAAAAACTGTTTTTT.

In its sample, this clone ranks as medium-sized (0.01 to 0.1%). V gene TRBV11-3 combines with J gene TRBJ2-1; D may correspond to TRBD1 or TRBD2 (6 bases each). Per germline, CDR1 SGHNT and CDR2 YENEEA. The CDR3 has 14 amino acids. The ends were cut back, 6 bases at V and 4 bases at J, with 13 bases in the middle. The CDR3 is CASSRGEDYNEQFF. CDR3 nucleotide sequence: TGTGCCAGCAGTAGGGGGGAGGATTACAATGAGCAGTTCTTC.

This clone has just a few counts. The chain combines TRBV9 with TRBJ2-7; a weak D match, TRBD2 (6 bases). This CDR3 has 14 residues. Trimming left V 5 bases short and J 3 bases short, with 15 bases between. Germline lookup yields CDR1 SGDLS and CDR2 YYNGEE. The CDR3 DNA follows: TGTGCCAGCAGGCGGGACCTAGGGGACTACGAGCAGTACTTC. Its protein is CASRRDLGDYEQYF.